This T cell receptor (beta chain) was identified during a study of T-cell reconstitution after alpha-beta-depleted transplantation in children. Using unique molecular identifiers, the investigators prepared the TCRbeta library. TCRdb passed the PCR reads through MiXCR, listing each CDR3 protein once. The profile shows 200,000 to 250,000 distinct CDR3 sequences, roughly 9% of them singletons. The V end lost 5 bases, the J end lost 3 bases, and 17 bases lay between the germline ends. The germline V gene encodes CDR1 MRHNA and CDR2 SNTAGT. The CDR3 has 16 amino acids. This clonotype was recorded a few times.

This TCR was sampled from a human donor who donated a stem cell graft to a child with acute lymphoblastic leukemia. Here the sequenced sample was PBMCs from the stem cell graft donor, taken from the stem cell graft. The gene calls are TRBV6-4 and TRBJ1-5, with a tentative D call TRBD1 (5 bases). CDR3 residues: CASSPLIGDVNQPQHF. CDR3 bases: TGTGCCAGCAGTCCTTTAATCGGGGACGTCAATCAGCCCCAGCATTTT.